This T cell receptor (beta chain) was sequenced for a study of preoperative IRX-2 immunotherapy in early breast cancer. The V end was cut by 0 bases, the J end by 0 bases, with 3 bases between. This CDR3 is built from 15 residues. Germline CDR1 reads MRHNA; CDR2 reads SNTAGT. Treatment specified: preoperative locoregional IRX-2 cytokine immunotherapy. Patients received preoperative, locoregional IRX-2 cytokine immunotherapy in a phase Ib study. The protocol was immunoSEQ multiplex PCR, while the TCRdb copy is restricted to in-frame clones and leaves out a portion. The data hold about 25,000 clones, with 95% observed a single time.

The source of this sequence is a human donor with breast cancer. The V and J genes are TRBV6-4 and TRBJ2-6; D not certain. Sample: tumor tissue, taken after IRX-2 immunotherapy. The CDR3 sequence is CASSDSHSGANVLTF. CDR3 nucleotides: TGTGCCAGCAGTGACTCGCACTCTGGGGCCAACGTCCTGACTTTC.